This T cell receptor beta chain was recovered during a study of T cell clones after liver transplantation. Study context: In this trial, immunosuppression withdrawal was attempted within 2 years of liver transplant. Standard immunosuppression, with no induction, continued until 12-24 months after transplant. A pre-transplant mixed lymphocyte reaction with TCRbeta sequencing defined graft-donor-reactive clones followed in post-transplant blood. General study findings and limits: Compared with third party-reactive sequences, donor-reactive ones declined more, independent of withdrawal success.

Germline values: CDR1 SNHLY, CDR2 FYNNEI. This CDR3 comprises 14 residues. Germline trimming cut 8 bases from V and 2 bases from J; bases unmatched to any gene: 4. With regard to this clone: Antigen specificity is unknown.

The protocol was immunoSEQ multiplex PCR, while the TCRdb copy is restricted to in-frame clones and leaves out a portion. The sample lists roughly 120,000 clones; about nine tenths were seen once. The sample in question was CD4+ T cells from blood, obtained 12 months after liver transplant. The V and J genes are TRBV2 and TRBJ2-1; 9 nucleotides line up with TRBD2. The clonotype was recovered from a human patient who received a liver transplant. Some T cells may trace back to the graft donor. The DNA for the CDR3 is TGTGCCAGCGGTCGCGGGAGGGCCTACAATGAGCAGTTCTTC. This translates into CASGRGRAYNEQFF.